This T cell receptor (beta chain) was identified in a study of blood T cell repertoires in COVID-19. Study details: Samples of COVID-19 (acute and convalescent) were obtained from the United States, Italy and Spain. The analysed material was cDNA or gDNA that came from T cells, B-cell-depleted T cells, or PBMCs.

In the original analysis: Reference gene primers were amplified, and this amplification served to estimate nucleated cell counts. The repertoire was sequenced with immunoSEQ multiplex PCR; TCRdb's copy has only in-frame clones and lacks some. V, J and clone size derive from that table, while D and trimming were established from the DNA sequence. This table holds roughly 98,000 clones, roughly 82% found once. The germline V gene encodes CDR1 LGHDT and CDR2 YNNKEL (reference sequence). This CDR3 has 14 amino acids. The V end was cut by 3 bases, the J end by 5 bases, with 13 bases between. A few counts support this clone.

Sample: peripheral blood. The V and J genes are TRBV3-1 (or the pseudogene TRBV3-2) and TRBJ2-5; a weak D match, TRBD2 (6 bases). The TCR was taken from a man aged 70 or older with active or convalescent COVID-19. The CDR3 nucleotides read TGTGCCAGCAGCCAGGGGGACTCGGGGGAGACCCAGTACTTC. The encoded protein is CASSQGDSGETQYF.